The entry below gives a single T cell receptor (beta chain) sequence along with its context. The antigen is not known. Primers: 60 Vbeta forward and 13 Jbeta reverse. Original analysis: In a later analysis, the count reached some 75 million unique TCR beta chains, with roughly 12 million shared. The assay was immunoSEQ multiplex PCR, and TCRdb's table has in-frame clones only and misses some. V and J calls and clone size are given by that table; D and trimming were obtained from the DNA. The repertoire holds 45,000 to 60,000 clones, under 75% seen once, with just under 6.5% in the top ten. The data are from a study of cytomegalovirus exposure and HLA in healthy donors. Study observations and caveats: It was in a later analysis that TCR association rates were seen to vary by HLA locus, highest for DRB1 and lowest for HLA-C.

Sequencing was performed on PBMCs. The clonotype was recovered from a man aged 25-45 years in good health and CMV-seronegative.

The CDR3 nucleotides are TGTGCCAGCTCACGTTCCGATAGCGTGGCTGAGCAGTTCTTC. Amino acids: CASSRSDSVAEQFF. This chain connects TRBV18 to TRBJ2-1; TRBD2 is a possible D gene (5 bases). This CDR3 region has 14 residues. V lost 4 bases, J lost 9 bases, and 16 bases lay in between. Germline CDR1 KGHSH, CDR2 LQKENI.